This T cell receptor beta chain was obtained from a study of T-cell memory formation after mild COVID-19. Study-wide results and limits: Memory sampled before infection contained some responding clones, suggesting cross-reactive memory joined. Largely, contracting CD4+ clones fell within CM and EM, and contracting CD8+ clones within EMRA.

In TCRdb, the 5' RACE reads were re-called with MiXCR into one record per CDR3 protein. Among tens of thousands of distinct CDR3 sequences listed, roughly 25% were seen once. This clonotype was detected many times. Its cognate antigen is unknown. The CDR3 extends over 16 amino acids. Deletions cut 7 bases from V and 4 bases from J, with 19 bases between. The genes are TRBV12-3 or TRBV12-4 and TRBJ2-2; TRBD1 is a possible D gene (5 bases). The sequenced material came from PBMCs or a T cell subset sorted from them (not recorded which). The TCR sequence derives from a man aged 18 to 30 who had mild COVID-19 (a few samples of this study predate the infection). Cell type and time point are not known. CDR3 sequence (DNA): TGTGCCAGCAACAAGGGTCCGACAGCCTTCACCGGGGAGCTGTTTTTT. Its translation: CASNKGPTAFTGELFF.